The 24 T cell receptor beta chains below all came from one sample that was sequenced in a study of T-cell memory formation after mild COVID-19. In TCRdb, the 5' RACE reads were re-called with MiXCR into one record per CDR3 protein. In the table there are 200,000 to 300,000 distinct CDR3 sequences, 16% of which are singletons. What was sequenced was PBMCs or a T cell subset sorted from them (not recorded which). These receptors all stem from a man in his late teens or twenties who had mild COVID-19 (a few samples of this study predate the infection). Cell type and time point are not known.

Notes on this clonotype: At one boundary the junction diverges from the germline segment, which might be a read error. The chain carries TRBV12-3 or TRBV12-4 and TRBJ2-1, with 14 positions matching TRBD2. The CDR3 length is 15 residues. Here the CDR3 DNA reads TGTGCCAGCGGTGATCTGGGACTAGCGGGGGCCGCTAGGTACTTC. As protein: CASGDLGLAGAARYF.

DNA of the CDR3: TGTGCCAGCAGGTGGGGTCCCCAAGAGACCCAGTACTTC. Translating gives CASRWGPQETQYF. The rearrangement joins TRBV7-2 to TRBJ2-5, with D unresolved. Germline assignment: CDR1 SGHTA and CDR2 FQGNSA. V gave up 6 bases and J gave up 1 base, with 9 bases separating them. The length of the CDR3 is 13 residues.

The rearrangement joins TRBV28 to TRBJ1-5, with D perhaps matching TRBD1 (5 bases). There are 15 residues in the CDR3. The V and J ends lost 6 bases and 2 bases respectively, with 14 bases between them. Germline values: CDR1 MDHEN, CDR2 SYDVKM. DNA of the CDR3: TGTGCCAGCAGCAGAGACGGGACCCGCAATCAGCCCCAGCATTTT. Its translation: CASSRDGTRNQPQHF.

This clonotype was picked up a small number of times. The rearrangement links TRBV6-5 to TRBJ2-3, with 7 bases lining up with TRBD2. The V segment lost 2 bases and the J segment 5 bases; nucleotides outside the gene matches: 1. The CDR3 consists of 13 residues. Germline loops: CDR1 MNHEY, CDR2 SVGAGI. This CDR3 reads CASSYSGVDTQYF. CDR3 DNA: TGTGCCAGCAGTTACAGCGGGGTAGATACGCAGTATTTT.

The chain links TRBV5-1 to TRBJ1-1; 10 bases fit TRBD1. Germline-derived CDR1 and CDR2 are SGHRS and YFSETQ. J lost 4 bases, V lost 4 bases, and 7 bases had no gene match. CDR3 length: 15 amino acids. The CDR3 loop is CASSPRQGASTEAFF. The CDR3, as DNA: TGCGCCAGCAGCCCGAGACAGGGGGCGAGCACTGAAGCTTTCTTT. Full variable domain (rest looked up from reference TRBV5-1 and TRBJ1-1): KAGVTQTPRYLIKTRGQQVTLSCSPISGHRSVSWYQQTPGQGLQFLFEYFSETQRNKGNFPGRFSGRQFSNSRSEMNVSTLELGDSALYLCASSPRQGASTEAFFGQGTRLTVV.

In its sample, this clonotype was seen many times. The chain combines TRBV5-6 with TRBJ2-3; 9 nucleotides agree with TRBD2. This CDR3 comprises 17 residues. J was trimmed by 5 bases and V by 1 base; bases with no gene match: 11. Germline CDR1 reads SGHDT; CDR2 reads YYEEEE. The CDR3 region is CASSLIALAGYRDTQYF. The CDR3 DNA sequence: TGTGCCAGCAGCTTGATCGCGCTAGCGGGGTATAGAGATACGCAGTATTTT.

The chain couples TRBV10-3 to TRBJ2-7; TRBD1 agrees at 8 bases. The CDR3 sequence is 15 residues long. Losses at the gene ends were 0 bases for V and 6 bases for J; bases not matched to a gene: 7. The germline V gene has CDR1 ENHRY and CDR2 SYGVKD. CDR3 protein: CAISESGRGLSEQYF. The CDR3 bases are TGTGCCATCAGTGAGTCTGGCAGGGGGCTGTCCGAGCAGTACTTC.

The chain has TRBV4-1 and TRBJ1-2; a possible D gene is TRBD1 (5 bases). CDR1 is MGHRA, CDR2 YSYEKL, per germline. This CDR3 is 14 amino acids long. Trimming stripped 3 bases from V and 1 base from J, with 9 bases between. The chain's CDR3 is CASSHLGVNYGYTF. The CDR3 bases are TGCGCCAGCAGCCACTTAGGGGTTAACTATGGCTACACCTTC.

This clonotype was recorded many times. This sequence joins TRBV19 and TRBJ2-5; D gene ambiguous. The length of the CDR3 is 13 residues. CDR1 is LNHDA, CDR2 SQIVND, per germline (reference sequence). The ends were cut back, 5 bases at V and 2 bases at J, with 9 bases in the middle. The CDR3 nucleotides read TGTGCCAGTAGTCCCCCAGAACAAGAGACCCAGTACTTC. Translating it yields CASSPPEQETQYF. Looking up the rest from reference TRBV19 and TRBJ2-5 gives the full variable domain: DGGITQSPKYLFRKEGQNVTLSCEQNLNHDAMYWYRQDPGQGLRLIYYSQIVNDFQKGDIAEGYSVSREKKESFPLTVTSAQKNPTAFYLCASSPPEQETQYFGPGTRLLVL.

This clonotype appeared a few times. The rearrangement uses TRBV7-3 and TRBJ2-2; D not resolved. The ends were cut back, 2 bases at V and 1 base at J, with 11 bases in the middle. Germline CDR1 SGHTA, CDR2 FQGTGA. This CDR3 contains 16 residues. CDR3 bases: TGTGCCAGCAGCTTACTCGCAGGCATGAACACCGGGGAGCTGTTTTTT. Encoded protein: CASSLLAGMNTGELFF.

This clonotype has only a few counts. The rearrangement uses TRBV6-2 or TRBV6-3 and TRBJ2-5, with unresolved D. V was cut by 6 bases and J by 5 bases, with 10 bases left in between. The CDR3 spans 12 residues. Germline V CDR1 and CDR2: MNHEY, SVGEGT. CDR3 DNA: TGTGCCAGCAGCGGCCTGGGGGAGACCCAGTACTTC. It codes for CASSGLGETQYF.

This clonotype has just a few counts. This chain's CDR3 is CASSLVGLGGNTEAFF. In DNA form, the CDR3 reads TGCGCCAGCAGCTTGGTTGGGCTCGGAGGGAACACTGAAGCTTTCTTT. The V gene is TRBV5-1, the J gene TRBJ1-1; D gene unclear. CDR3 length: 16 amino acids. Trimming took 0 bases from V and 1 from J, leaving 13 bases between them. Germline V CDR1 and CDR2: SGHRS, YFSETQ.

V is TRBV4-2 and J is TRBJ2-5; the D gene is possibly TRBD2 (6 bases). Germline V gives CDR1 LGHNA, CDR2 YNFKEQ. Trimming stripped 4 bases from V and 2 bases from J, with 11 bases between. The CDR3 length is 14 residues. The CDR3 reads CASSRGTQQETQYF. In DNA, the CDR3 is TGTGCCAGCAGCCGCGGGACTCAGCAAGAGACCCAGTACTTC.

V usage is TRBV6-2 or TRBV6-3 and J usage is TRBJ1-5; D gene ambiguous. The CDR3 is made up of 14 amino acids. Germline assignment: CDR1 MNHEY and CDR2 SVGEGT. Between the trimmed V and J ends, which lost 4 bases and 7 bases, there was a span of 14 bases. CDR3 sequence (DNA): TGTGCCAGCAGTTTTGCGGGTCCCGGGCAGCCCCAGCATTTT. Translated: CASSFAGPGQPQHF.

The chain's CDR3 is CASSLWLAGGETQYF. CDR3 bases: TGTGCCAGCAGCTTATGGCTAGCGGGGGGAGAGACCCAGTACTTC. The chain employs TRBV7-2 and TRBJ2-5; 11 nucleotides agree with TRBD2. CDR1 is SGHTA, CDR2 FQGNSA, per germline. The CDR3 has 15 residues. After removal of 2 bases from V and 4 bases from J, the junction contained 3 bases not matched to a gene.

The CDR3 loop reads CASSDGGRTDTQYF. The CDR3 DNA sequence: TGCGCCAGCAGTGACGGGGGGAGGACAGATACGCAGTATTTT. The chain carries TRBV10-2 and TRBJ2-3, with TRBD2 identical over 7 bases. The CDR3 length is 14 residues. Germline V gene lookup returns CDR1 WSHSY and CDR2 SAAADI. V was pared by 3 bases and J by 3 bases, with 3 bases of the junction left unmatched.

The chain employs TRBV20-1 and TRBJ1-4; D may be TRBD1 (6 bases). CDR1 DFQATT and CDR2 SNEGSKA come from the germline V gene (reference sequence). The V gene lost 0 bases and the J gene lost 8 bases, with 13 bases spanning the gap. The CDR3 contains 14 residues. The CDR3 loop is CSARDTRGDEKLFF. Here the CDR3 DNA reads TGCAGTGCTAGAGATACGAGGGGGGACGAAAAACTGTTTTTT.

This chain links TRBV3-1 with TRBJ2-3; D possibly corresponds to TRBD2 (5 bases). The CDR3 spans 15 residues. Germline CDR1 and CDR2: LGHDT and YNNKEL (reference sequence). The V end lost 0 bases, the J end lost 4 bases, and 11 bases lay between the germline ends. CDR3 coding DNA: TGTGCCAGCAGCCAAGATGGGCTAGCAGCAGATACGCAGTATTTT. This translates into CASSQDGLAADTQYF.

V and J are TRBV4-1 and TRBJ1-1; 7 positions match TRBD1. This CDR3 spans 13 amino acids. V trimming: 4 bases; J trimming: 10 bases; junction bases outside the gene matches: 9. CDR1 MGHRA and CDR2 YSYEKL come from the germline V gene. The CDR3 protein is CASSPALDRRAFF. DNA of the CDR3: TGCGCCAGCAGCCCGGCCTTGGACAGGAGAGCTTTCTTT.

The rearrangement joins TRBV28 to TRBJ2-1; D is undetermined. This CDR3 spans 13 amino acids. Germline CDR1 is MDHEN and CDR2 is SYDVKM. Between the trimmed V and J ends, which lost 2 bases and 7 bases, there was a span of 9 bases. DNA for the CDR3: TGTGCCAGCAGTTTAAATAACGTGAATGAGCAGTTCTTC. It specifies CASSLNNVNEQFF.

This rearrangement joins TRBV9 to TRBJ2-2, with D tentatively TRBD1 or TRBD2 (6 bases each). The germline V gene has CDR1 SGDLS and CDR2 YYNGEE. Trimming took off 0 bases at V and 0 bases at J, with 12 bases between the two ends. The CDR3 is 17 residues long. The CDR3 DNA reads TGTGCCAGCAGCGTAGGTACGGGGGCTTCGAACACCGGGGAGCTGTTTTTT. Translating gives CASSVGTGASNTGELFF.

The CDR3, as DNA: TGTGCCAGCAGTATACAGGGGGTCTACGAGCAGTACGTC. This gives the protein CASSIQGVYEQYV. The chain couples TRBV6-6 to TRBJ2-7, with 8 bases matching TRBD1. V was pared by 5 bases and J by 3 bases, with 3 bases of the junction left unmatched. CDR3 size: 13 residues. Per the germline V gene, CDR1 is MNHNY and CDR2 is SVGAGI (reference sequence).

This clonotype was picked up a small number of times. The rearrangement links TRBV28 to TRBJ2-3; D is unresolved. V was trimmed by 7 bases and J by 9 bases, leaving 11 bases between them. The CDR3 covers 11 residues. The germline CDR1 and CDR2 sequences are MDHEN and SYDVKM. CDR3: CASTHSVTQYF. CDR3 DNA sequence: TGTGCCAGCACCCATTCGGTCACGCAGTATTTT.

The table lists this clonotype with a few counts. V usage is TRBV12-3 or TRBV12-4 and J usage is TRBJ1-3; D uncertain. The CDR3 contains 13 residues. With 3 bases removed from V and 2 bases from J, the gap between germline ends came to 5 bases. Here the CDR3 DNA reads TGTGCCAGCAGTTTCTGGGCTGGAAACACCATATATTTT. Translating gives CASSFWAGNTIYF.